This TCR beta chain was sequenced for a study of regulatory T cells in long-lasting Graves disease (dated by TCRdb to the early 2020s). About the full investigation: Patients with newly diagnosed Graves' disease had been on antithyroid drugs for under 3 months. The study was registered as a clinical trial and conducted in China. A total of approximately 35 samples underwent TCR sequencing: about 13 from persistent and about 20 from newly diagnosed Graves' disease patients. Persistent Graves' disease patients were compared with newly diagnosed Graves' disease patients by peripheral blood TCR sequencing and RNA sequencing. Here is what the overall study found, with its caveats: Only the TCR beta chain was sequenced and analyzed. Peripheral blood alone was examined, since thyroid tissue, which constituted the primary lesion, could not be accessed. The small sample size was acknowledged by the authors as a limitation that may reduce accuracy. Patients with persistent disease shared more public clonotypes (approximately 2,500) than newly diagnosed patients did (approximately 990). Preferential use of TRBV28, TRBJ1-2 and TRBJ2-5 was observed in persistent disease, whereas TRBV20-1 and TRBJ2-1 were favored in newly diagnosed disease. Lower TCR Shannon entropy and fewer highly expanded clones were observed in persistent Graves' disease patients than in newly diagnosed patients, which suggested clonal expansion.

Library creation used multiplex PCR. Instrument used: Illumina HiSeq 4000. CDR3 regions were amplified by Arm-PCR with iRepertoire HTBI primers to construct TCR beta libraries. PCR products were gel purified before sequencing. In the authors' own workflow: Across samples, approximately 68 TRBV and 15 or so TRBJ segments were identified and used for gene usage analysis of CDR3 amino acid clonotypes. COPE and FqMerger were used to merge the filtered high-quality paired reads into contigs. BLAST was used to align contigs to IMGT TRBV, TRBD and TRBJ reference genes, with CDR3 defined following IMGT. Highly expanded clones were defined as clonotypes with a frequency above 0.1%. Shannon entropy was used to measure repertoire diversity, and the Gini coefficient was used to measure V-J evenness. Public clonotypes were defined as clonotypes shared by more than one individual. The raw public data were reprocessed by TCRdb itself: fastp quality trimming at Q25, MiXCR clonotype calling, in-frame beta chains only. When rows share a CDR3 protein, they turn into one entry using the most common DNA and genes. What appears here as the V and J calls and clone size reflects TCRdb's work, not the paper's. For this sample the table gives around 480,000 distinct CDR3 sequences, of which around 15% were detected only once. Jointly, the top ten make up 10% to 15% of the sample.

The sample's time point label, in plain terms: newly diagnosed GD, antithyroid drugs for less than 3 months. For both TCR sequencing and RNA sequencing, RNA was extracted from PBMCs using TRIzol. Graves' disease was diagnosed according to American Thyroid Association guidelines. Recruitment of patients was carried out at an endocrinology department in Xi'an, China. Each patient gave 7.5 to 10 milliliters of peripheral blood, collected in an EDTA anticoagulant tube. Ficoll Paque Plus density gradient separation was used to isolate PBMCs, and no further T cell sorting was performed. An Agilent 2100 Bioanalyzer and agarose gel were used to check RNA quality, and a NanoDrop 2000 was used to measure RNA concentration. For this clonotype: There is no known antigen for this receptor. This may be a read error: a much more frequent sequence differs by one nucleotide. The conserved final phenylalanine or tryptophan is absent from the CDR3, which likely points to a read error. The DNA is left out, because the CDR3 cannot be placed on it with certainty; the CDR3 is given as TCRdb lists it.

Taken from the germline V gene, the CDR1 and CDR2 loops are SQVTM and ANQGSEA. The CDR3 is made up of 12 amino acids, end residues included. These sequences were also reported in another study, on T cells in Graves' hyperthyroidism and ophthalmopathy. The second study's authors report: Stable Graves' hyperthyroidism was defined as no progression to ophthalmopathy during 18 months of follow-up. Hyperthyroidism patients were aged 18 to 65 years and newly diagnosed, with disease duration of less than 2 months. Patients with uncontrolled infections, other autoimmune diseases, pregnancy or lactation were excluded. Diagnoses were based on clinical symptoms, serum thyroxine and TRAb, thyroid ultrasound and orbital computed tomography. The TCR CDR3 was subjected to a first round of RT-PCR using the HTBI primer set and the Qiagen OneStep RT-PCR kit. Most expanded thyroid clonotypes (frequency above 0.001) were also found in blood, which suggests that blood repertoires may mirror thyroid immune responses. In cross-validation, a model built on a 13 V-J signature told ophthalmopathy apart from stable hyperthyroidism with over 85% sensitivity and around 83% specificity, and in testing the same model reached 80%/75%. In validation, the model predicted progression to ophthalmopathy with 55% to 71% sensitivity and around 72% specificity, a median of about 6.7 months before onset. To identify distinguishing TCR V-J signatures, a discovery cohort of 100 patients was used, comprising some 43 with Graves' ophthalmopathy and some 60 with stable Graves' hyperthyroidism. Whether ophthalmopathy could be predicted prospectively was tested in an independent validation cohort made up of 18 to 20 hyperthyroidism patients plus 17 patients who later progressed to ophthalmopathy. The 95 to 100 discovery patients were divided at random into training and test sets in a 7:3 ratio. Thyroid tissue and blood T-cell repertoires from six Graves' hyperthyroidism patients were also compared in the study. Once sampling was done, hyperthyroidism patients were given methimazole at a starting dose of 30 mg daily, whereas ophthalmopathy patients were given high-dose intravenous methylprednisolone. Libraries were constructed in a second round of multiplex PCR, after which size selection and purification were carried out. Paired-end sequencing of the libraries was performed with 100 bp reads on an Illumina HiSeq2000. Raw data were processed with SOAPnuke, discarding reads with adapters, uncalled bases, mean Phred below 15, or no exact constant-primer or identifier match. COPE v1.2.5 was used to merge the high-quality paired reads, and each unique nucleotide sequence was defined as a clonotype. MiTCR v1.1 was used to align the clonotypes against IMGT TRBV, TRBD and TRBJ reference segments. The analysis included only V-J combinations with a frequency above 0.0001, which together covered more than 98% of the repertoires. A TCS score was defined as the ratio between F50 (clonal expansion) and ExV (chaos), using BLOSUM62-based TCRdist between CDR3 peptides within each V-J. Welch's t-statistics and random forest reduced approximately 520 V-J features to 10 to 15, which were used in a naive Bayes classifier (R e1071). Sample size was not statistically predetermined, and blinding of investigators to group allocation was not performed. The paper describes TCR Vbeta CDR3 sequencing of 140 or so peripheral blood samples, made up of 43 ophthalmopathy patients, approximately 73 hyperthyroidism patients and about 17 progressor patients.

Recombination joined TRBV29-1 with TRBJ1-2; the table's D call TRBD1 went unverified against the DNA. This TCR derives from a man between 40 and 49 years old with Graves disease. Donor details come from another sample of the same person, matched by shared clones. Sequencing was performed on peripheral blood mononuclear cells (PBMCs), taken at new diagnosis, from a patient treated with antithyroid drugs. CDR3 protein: CSVYRDRGTATL.